This T cell receptor (beta chain) was found in a study of shared clonotypes between healthy human individuals. Study-wide results and caveats: Clonotypes which were not shared had lower generation probabilities than clonotypes that all four donors shared.

It was CD45RO-negative cells, positively selected for CCR7, that made up naive CD8 cells, with terminally differentiated effector memory CD45RA+ cells excluded. The CDR3 has 17 residues. Germline-derived CDR1 and CDR2 are MGHRA and YSYEKL. V lost 3 bases and J 3 bases, leaving 15 bases between the germline ends. On this clone itself: Its antigen is currently unknown.

The data were produced by immunoSEQ multiplex PCR, yet TCRdb's version contains in-frame clones alone and is incomplete. The sample has millions of clones; 85% to 95% are singletons. The chain joins TRBV4-1 to TRBJ2-6; D remains ambiguous. The specimen sequenced was naive CD8+ T cells sorted from blood. The sequence was obtained from a man between 18 and 35 years old in good health. Here the CDR3 DNA reads TGCGCCAGCAGCCACCCTGGGAAGGGTTTTGGGGCCAACGTCCTGACTTTC. Translation gives CASSHPGKGFGANVLTF.